The 27 T cell receptor beta chains given below trace back to one sample, sequenced in a study of blood T cell repertoires in COVID-19. Using immunoSEQ multiplex PCR, the repertoire was profiled, and TCRdb retains in-frame clones only, with some absent. The sample yields 55,000 to 80,000 clones, around 80% seen once. Sequenced: peripheral blood. These receptors were collected from a man between 60 and 75 years old with acute or convalescent COVID-19.

This clone has a single count. This rearrangement joins TRBV6-5 to TRBJ2-5; the match to TRBD1 covers 7 bases. This CDR3 has 13 amino acids. Trimming removed 6 bases from V and 7 bases from J; junction bases left unmatched: 8. Germline CDR1 is MNHEY and CDR2 is SVGAGI. The chain's CDR3 is CASRPTGVATQYF. DNA for the CDR3: TGTGCCAGCAGGCCCACAGGGGTGGCGACCCAGTACTTC.

This clone was counted a single time. This rearrangement joins TRBV5-1 to TRBJ2-5; D is perhaps TRBD1 (7 bases). The CDR3 sequence is 15 residues long. CDR1 is SGHRS and CDR2 is YFSETQ in the germline V gene. V gave up 1 base and J gave up 4 bases, with 14 bases separating them. CDR3 DNA: TGCGCCAGCAGCTTGACAGGGGAGGCCGGAGAGACCCAGTACTTC. This gives the protein CASSLTGEAGETQYF.

This clone was seen once. The V gene is TRBV5-4, the J gene TRBJ1-6; D is unclear. The V and J ends lost 1 base and 5 bases respectively, with 4 bases between them. This CDR3 contains 13 residues. Per germline, CDR1 SGHNT and CDR2 YYREEE (reference sequence). The CDR3 loop reads CASSLLDNSPLHF. CDR3 DNA sequence: TGTGCCAGCAGCTTGCTTGATAATTCACCCCTCCACTTT.

The table lists this clone with a count of one. This chain connects TRBV2 to TRBJ2-1, with TRBD2 matching 12 bases. The V gene end was trimmed by 6 bases and the J gene end by 9 bases; junction bases not matched to a gene: 6. The germline V gene has CDR1 SNHLY and CDR2 FYNNEI. This CDR3 has 14 amino acids. The chain's CDR3 is CASRRLAGAGEQFF. CDR3 coding DNA: TGTGCCAGCAGAAGACTAGCGGGAGCAGGTGAGCAGTTCTTC.

The chain combines TRBV5-4 with TRBJ1-6; D might be TRBD1 (5 bases). V was pared by 4 bases and J by 8 bases, with 22 bases between. This CDR3 contains 17 residues. Germline lookup yields CDR1 SGHNT and CDR2 YYREEE (reference sequence). CDR3 in amino acids: CASSRQGATGSDSPLHF. CDR3 nucleotides: TGTGCCAGCAGCCGGCAAGGGGCTACCGGTTCTGATTCACCCCTCCACTTT.

The chain combines TRBV4-1 with TRBJ2-7, with 7 bases matching TRBD2. The germline CDR1 and CDR2 sequences are MGHRA and YSYEKL. The CDR3 runs to 16 residues. The ends lost 2 bases at V and 4 bases at J; junction bases unmatched: 11. The CDR3 bases are TGCGCCAGCAGCCAACAGACTGCGGGAGCGTGGTACGAGCAGTACTTC. Translation gives CASSQQTAGAWYEQYF.

The chain uses TRBV7-2 and TRBJ2-3, with 14 bases lining up with TRBD2. The ends lost 5 bases at V and 7 bases at J; junction bases unmatched: 8. The CDR3 runs to 16 residues. Germline loops: CDR1 SGHTA, CDR2 FQGNSA. Written as DNA, the CDR3 is TGTGCCAGCAGCGGGGGGACTAGCGGGAGTCCATATACGCAGTATTTT. Protein: CASSGGTSGSPYTQYF. The full variable domain, in which reference TRBV7-2 and TRBJ2-3 provide the parts outside the CDR3, is GAGVSQSPSNKVTEKGKDVELRCDPISGHTALYWYRQSLGQGLEFLIYFQGNSAPDKSGLPSDRFSAERTGGSVSTLTIQRTQQEDSAVYLCASSGGTSGSPYTQYFGPGTRLTVL.

The chain combines TRBV6-6 with TRBJ1-1; perhaps TRBD1 as D (5 bases). V was shortened by 4 bases and J by 4 bases, with 16 bases between the two germline ends. The CDR3 contains 15 residues. Germline lookup yields CDR1 MNHNY and CDR2 SVGAGI (reference sequence). The CDR3 protein is CASSSGRGRSTEAFF. CDR3 DNA sequence: TGTGCCAGCAGTTCCGGGAGGGGACGGAGCACTGAAGCTTTCTTT.

This chain joins TRBV4-3 and TRBJ2-1, with D possibly TRBD2 on 6 matching bases. The CDR3 has 16 amino acids. Trimming cost V 0 bases and J 4 bases, with 13 bases left between them. The germline CDR1 and CDR2 sequences are LGHNA and YSLEER. The DNA of the CDR3 is TGCGCCAGCAGCCAAGAATCCGGGACTGGATACAATGAGCAGTTCTTC. Amino acids: CASSQESGTGYNEQFF.

This clone was detected only once. V gene TRBV13 combines with J gene TRBJ2-3, with 8 positions matching TRBD1. The CDR3 extends over 15 amino acids. Germline CDR1 and CDR2: PRHDT and FYEKMQ (reference sequence). V lost 0 bases and J lost 6; bases outside the gene matches: 5. In DNA, the CDR3 is TGTGCCAGCAGCTTAGGCGGACAGGGCGTGGATACGCAGTATTTT. Its translation is CASSLGGQGVDTQYF. The entire variable domain, with the rest obtained from reference TRBV13 and TRBJ2-3, is as follows: AAGVIQSPRHLIKEKRETATLKCYPIPRHDTVYWYQQGPGQDPQFLISFYEKMQSDKGSIPDRFSAQQFSDYHSELNMSSLELGDSALYFCASSLGGQGVDTQYFGPGTRLTVL.

This chain joins TRBV4-3 and TRBJ1-4; TRBD1 aligns across 10 bases. The CDR3 is 13 amino acids. CDR1 and CDR2 from the germline V gene are LGHNA and YSLEER. The J segment lost 8 bases and the V segment lost 4 bases, leaving 1 base of the junction unmatched. CDR3 amino acids: CASSRTGGEKLFF. DNA of the CDR3: TGCGCCAGCAGCCGGACAGGGGGAGAAAAACTGTTTTTT.

V usage is TRBV5-1 and J usage is TRBJ2-1; 7 positions agree with TRBD2. The V gene's germline CDR1 is SGHRS and CDR2 YFSETQ. This CDR3 comprises 14 residues. V was clipped by 3 bases and J by 7 bases; unmatched bases: 7. Here the CDR3 DNA reads TGCGCCAGCAGCTGGGCGGGAGCGGCGAATGAGCAGTTCTTC. It yields the protein CASSWAGAANEQFF.

V gene TRBV10-3 combines with J gene TRBJ2-2; D gene unclear. Germline V gene data show CDR1 as ENHRY and CDR2 as SYGVKD. Deletions cut 7 bases from V and 8 bases from J, with 14 bases between. The CDR3 is 13 amino acids. CDR3 residues: CAIKGTPTGELFF. The CDR3 nucleotides are TGTGCCATCAAAGGCACCCCGACTGGGGAGCTGTTTTTT.

The chain employs TRBV10-3 and TRBJ2-2; the D gene is possibly TRBD2 (7 bases). The CDR3 is 13 amino acids. V was trimmed by 7 bases and J by 3 bases, leaving 9 bases between them. Germline CDR1 and CDR2: ENHRY and SYGVKD. The CDR3 bases are TGTGCCATCAAGGGGGGGGACACCGGGGAGCTGTTTTTT. This gives the protein CAIKGGDTGELFF.

This clone was picked up a small number of times. The chain has TRBV5-1 and TRBJ2-7; no definite D call. V dropped 2 bases and J dropped 0 bases, with 6 bases sitting between them. Looked up from germline, CDR1 is SGHRS and CDR2 is YFSETQ. The CDR3 spans 13 residues. CDR3 sequence reads: CASSFLSSYEQYF. CDR3 coding DNA: TGCGCCAGCAGCTTTTTGAGCTCCTACGAGCAGTACTTC.

V is TRBV14 and J is TRBJ1-1; D is ambiguous. In germline, CDR1 is SGHDN, CDR2 FVKESK. V lost 4 bases to trimming and J lost 1 base, with 10 bases between them. CDR3 length equals 14 residues. CDR3 in amino acids: CASSPIDWNTEAFF. In DNA form, the CDR3 reads TGTGCCAGCAGCCCCATAGACTGGAACACTGAAGCTTTCTTT.

The genes are TRBV5-4 and TRBJ1-1; D gene uncertain. Trimming cost V 0 bases and J 0 bases, with 12 bases left between them. Germline assignment: CDR1 SGHNT and CDR2 YYREEE (reference sequence). This CDR3 has 16 residues. CDR3: CASSLAGGRVNTEAFF. In DNA form, the CDR3 reads TGTGCCAGCAGCTTGGCCGGTGGGCGGGTGAACACTGAAGCTTTCTTT. Full variable domain (remainder filled in from reference TRBV5-4 and TRBJ1-1): ETGVTQSPTHLIKTRGQQVTLRCSSQSGHNTVSWYQQALGQGPQFIFQYYREEENGRGNFPPRFSGLQFPNYSSELNVNALELDDSALYLCASSLAGGRVNTEAFFGQGTRLTVV.

The genes are TRBV7-9 and TRBJ1-2; TRBD1 matches at 7 bases. V shed 1 base and J 4 bases; nucleotides not matched to a gene: 9. Per the germline V gene, CDR1 is SEHNR and CDR2 is FQNEAQ (reference sequence). The CDR3 contains 16 residues. The CDR3 DNA reads as TGTGCCAGCAGCTTAGGCGGGACAGAGGCCCTCTATGGCTACACCTTC. This sequence encodes CASSLGGTEALYGYTF.

The chain couples TRBV2 to TRBJ2-3; D might be TRBD2 (5 bases). V lost 6 bases and J 4 bases, leaving 17 bases between the germline ends. This CDR3 contains 15 residues. Germline V gene lookup returns CDR1 SNHLY and CDR2 FYNNEI. The CDR3 loop reads CASSRLQSASDTQYF. CDR3 DNA sequence: TGTGCCAGCAGCCGACTACAATCAGCGTCAGATACGCAGTATTTT.

The CDR3 protein is CASSSQGNTGELFF. The CDR3 region has the DNA TGTGCCAGCAGCTCACAGGGGAACACCGGGGAGCTGTTTTTT. The chain joins TRBV9 to TRBJ2-2, with D possibly matching TRBD1 (6 bases). The CDR3 is 14 residues long. Germline V gene lookup returns CDR1 SGDLS and CDR2 YYNGEE. Trimming took 4 bases from V and 1 from J, leaving 8 bases between them.

CDR3 DNA: TGTGCCAGTAGTCTGGCTTACAATGAGCAGTTCTTC. Translated: CASSLAYNEQFF. The V gene is TRBV19, the J gene TRBJ2-1; no clear D gene. The germline CDR1 and CDR2 sequences are LNHDA and SQIVND (reference sequence). The CDR3 totals 12 residues. V was trimmed by 5 bases and J by 4 bases, leaving 6 bases between them.

As concerns this clone: This sample includes further DNA sequences coding for the same CDR3. The rearrangement uses TRBV20-1 and TRBJ1-4, with D possibly TRBD1 on 6 matching bases. CDR3 length equals 15 residues. CDR1 is DFQATT, CDR2 SNEGSKA, per germline (reference sequence). V lost 3 bases and J 2 bases, leaving 13 bases between the germline ends. Here the CDR3 DNA reads TGCAGTGCTAGTCGGGGGGCCGGTACTAATGAAAAACTGTTTTTT. This codes for CSASRGAGTNEKLFF.

The gene calls are TRBV2 and TRBJ2-5; a weak D match, TRBD2 (5 bases). The CDR3 spans 14 residues. In germline, CDR1 is SNHLY, CDR2 FYNNEI. Trimming cost V 7 bases and J 5 bases, with 17 bases left between them. Written as DNA, the CDR3 is TGTGCCAGCAATCTCGCGGGCGGGCGGGAGACCCAGTACTTC. Its protein product is CASNLAGGRETQYF.

The rearrangement uses TRBV4-2 and TRBJ2-7, with a possible D match to TRBD2 (6 bases). The germline CDR1 and CDR2 sequences are LGHNA and YNFKEQ. Trimming took 1 base from V and 2 from J, leaving 9 bases between them. The CDR3 is 14 residues long. The DNA for the CDR3 is TGTGCCAGCAGCCAAGTAGGCGGGACCTACGAGCAGTACTTC. It yields the protein CASSQVGGTYEQYF.

Concerning this clone: The same CDR3 is also encoded by other DNA sequences in this sample. This chain connects TRBV7-9 to TRBJ2-2; tentatively, D is TRBD2 (5 bases). With 4 bases removed from V and 0 bases from J, the gap between germline ends came to 15 bases. The length of the CDR3 is 17 residues. Looked up from germline, CDR1 is SEHNR and CDR2 is FQNEAQ (reference sequence). The DNA for the CDR3 is TGTGCCAGCAGCTCCAACAGTTTAGCGACGAACACCGGGGAGCTGTTTTTT. It translates to CASSSNSLATNTGELFF.

The chain recombines TRBV5-1 with TRBJ2-5; 10 nucleotides line up with TRBD1. Looked up from germline, CDR1 is SGHRS and CDR2 is YFSETQ. The CDR3 is 16 residues long. V gave up 1 base and J gave up 4 bases; unmatched junction bases: 7. The CDR3 loop reads CASSLLTGGGVETQYF. CDR3 in DNA: TGCGCCAGCAGCTTGTTGACAGGGGGCGGAGTAGAGACCCAGTACTTC.

V and J are TRBV23-1 and TRBJ1-1; D is possibly TRBD1 (6 bases). TRBV23-1 is assigned to the ORF class and has an uncertain function. V was clipped by 4 bases and J by 8 bases, with 8 bases between them. The CDR3 loop spans 11 amino acids. The CDR3 reads CASSRDREAFF. In DNA, the CDR3 is TGCGCCAGCAGTCGAGACAGGGAAGCTTTCTTT.